The rows below give T cell receptor beta chains drawn from one sample of a study of post-analysis software for immune sequencing data. TCRdb used MiXCR to reprocess the PCR reads, holding one entry per CDR3 protein. Among roughly 170,000 distinct CDR3 sequences listed, about 30% were seen once. The sequenced sample was blood. The receptors stem from a girl aged 10-17 years with multiple sclerosis. The CDR3 runs from the conserved cysteine through the conserved F or W. D genes are given only for firm matches. Not every row has a clone size; where given, it reads once, few, many or a size class.

abundance: many; j_gene: TRBJ2-1; d_gene: TRBD2; v_gene: TRBV10-2; CDR3nt: TGCGCCAGCAGTCCTAGAATCGGACTAGCGGAAAACAATGAGCAGTTCTTC; CDR3aa: CASSPRIGLAENNEQFF
abundance: -; j_gene: TRBJ2-7; d_gene: TRBD2; v_gene: TRBV11-1; CDR3nt: TGTGCCAGCAGCTTAGGACTAGCGGGAACCTACGAGCAGTACTTC; CDR3aa: CASSLGLAGTYEQYF
abundance: many; j_gene: TRBJ2-1; d_gene: -; v_gene: TRBV12-3/TRBV12-4; CDR3nt: TGTGCCAGCAGTTCTGGCTATACCTACAATGAGCAGTTCTTC; CDR3aa: CASSSGYTYNEQFF
abundance: -; j_gene: TRBJ1-6; d_gene: -; v_gene: TRBV10-3; CDR3nt: TGTGCCATCAGTGAGACACTCGCGGTGGGGGCCCTCCACTTT; CDR3aa: CAISETLAVGALHF
abundance: few; j_gene: TRBJ2-1; d_gene: TRBD2; v_gene: TRBV19; CDR3nt: TGTGCCGGTAGGCCTAGCGGGCCCTCCGGGAATGAGCAGTTCTTC; CDR3aa: CAGRPSGPSGNEQFF
abundance: many; j_gene: TRBJ2-3; d_gene: -; v_gene: TRBV20-1; CDR3nt: TGCAGTGCTAGGGACCCCCGATACACAGATACGCAGTATTTT; CDR3aa: CSARDPRYTDTQYF
abundance: few; j_gene: TRBJ2-1; d_gene: -; v_gene: TRBV14; CDR3nt: TGTGCCAGCAGCCAAGAACAGGCCGACCTGGACTACAATGAGCAGTTCTTC; CDR3aa: CASSQEQADLDYNEQFF
abundance: once; j_gene: TRBJ2-5; d_gene: -; v_gene: TRBV28; CDR3nt: TGTGCCAGCAGTTCATTAGGGAGCTCCTACAATGAGCAGTACTTC; CDR3aa: CASSSLGSSYNEQYF
abundance: -; j_gene: TRBJ2-4; d_gene: -; v_gene: TRBV30; CDR3nt: TGTGCCTGGATGAGGGGACCAGCCAAAAACATTCAGTACTTC; CDR3aa: CAWMRGPAKNIQYF
abundance: -; j_gene: TRBJ1-4; d_gene: TRBD1; v_gene: TRBV12-3/TRBV12-4; CDR3nt: TGTGCCAGCAGTTTAGGGGCCGAACAGGGGGCAAGGGTTGGAAAACTGTTTTTT; CDR3aa: CASSLGAEQGARVGKLFF
abundance: -; j_gene: TRBJ2-1; d_gene: TRBD2; v_gene: TRBV14; CDR3nt: TGTGCCAGCAGCCATCCCGGACTAGCGACCGGCGGTGAGCAGTTCTTC; CDR3aa: CASSHPGLATGGEQFF
abundance: once; j_gene: TRBJ1-4; d_gene: TRBD1; v_gene: TRBV28; CDR3nt: TGTGCCAGCAGGCTTGACAGGGGGCGCGAAAAACTGTTTTTT; CDR3aa: CASRLDRGREKLFF
abundance: -; j_gene: TRBJ1-1; d_gene: -; v_gene: TRBV6-5; CDR3nt: TGTGCCAGCAGTTACCCCGTCACTGAAGCTTTCTTT; CDR3aa: CASSYPVTEAFF
abundance: -; j_gene: TRBJ1-5; d_gene: -; v_gene: TRBV2; CDR3nt: TGTGCCAGCAGAACGGATAATCAGCCCCAGCATTTT; CDR3aa: CASRTDNQPQHF
abundance: few; j_gene: TRBJ2-1; d_gene: TRBD2; v_gene: TRBV7-8; CDR3nt: TGTGCCAGCAGCCAAGTCCTAGCGGATAGCTCCTACAATGAGCAGTTCTTC; CDR3aa: CASSQVLADSSYNEQFF
abundance: -; j_gene: TRBJ2-7; d_gene: TRBD1; v_gene: TRBV30; CDR3nt: TGTGCCTGGAGTGTACGAGGTGTAGGGGGCCTTTCCTACGAGCAGTACTTC; CDR3aa: CAWSVRGVGGLSYEQYF
abundance: many; j_gene: TRBJ2-1; d_gene: TRBD1; v_gene: TRBV5-1; CDR3nt: TGCGCCAGCAGACCCACAGGGGGCCCCGTCCCACATGAGCAGTTCTTC; CDR3aa: CASRPTGGPVPHEQFF
abundance: many; j_gene: TRBJ2-6; d_gene: TRBD1; v_gene: TRBV29-1; CDR3nt: TGCAGCGTTGAAGCGACAGGGGGCCGTGGGGCCAACGTCCTGACTTTC; CDR3aa: CSVEATGGRGANVLTF
abundance: few; j_gene: TRBJ2-7; d_gene: TRBD1; v_gene: TRBV18; CDR3nt: TGTGCCAGCTCACAGGCCGGGACAGAAACATACGAGCAGTACTTC; CDR3aa: CASSQAGTETYEQYF
abundance: -; j_gene: TRBJ2-2; d_gene: -; v_gene: TRBV12-5; CDR3nt: TGTGCTAGTGGTCCCCCTCGCCTCAGCTCCGCCGGGGAGCTGTTTTTT; CDR3aa: CASGPPRLSSAGELFF
abundance: -; j_gene: TRBJ2-5; d_gene: TRBD1; v_gene: TRBV11-3; CDR3nt: TGTGCCAGCAGCTCTGGCAGGGGGAATCAAGAGACCCAGTACTTC; CDR3aa: CASSSGRGNQETQYF
abundance: -; j_gene: TRBJ2-3; d_gene: TRBD1; v_gene: TRBV25-1; CDR3nt: TGTGCCAGCCGACCTACTAATCCGGGACAGGGTGCAGATACGCAGTATTTT; CDR3aa: CASRPTNPGQGADTQYF
abundance: -; j_gene: TRBJ2-2; d_gene: -; v_gene: TRBV3-1; CDR3nt: TGTGCCAGCAGCCAAGATTCCTCAACGAACACCGGGGAGCTGTTTTTT; CDR3aa: CASSQDSSTNTGELFF
abundance: many; j_gene: TRBJ1-6; d_gene: -; v_gene: TRBV12-3/TRBV12-4; CDR3nt: TGTGCCAGCAGTTTCGGGCAGGGTAATTCACCCCTCCACTTT; CDR3aa: CASSFGQGNSPLHF
abundance: -; j_gene: TRBJ2-7; d_gene: TRBD2; v_gene: TRBV18; CDR3nt: TGTGCCAGCTCACCGGTCACCGCGGGAGATGGGCAGTACTTC; CDR3aa: CASSPVTAGDGQYF
abundance: many; j_gene: TRBJ2-3; d_gene: -; v_gene: TRBV3-1; CDR3nt: TGTGCCAGCAGCCATTCTACCCCAGATACGCAGTATTTT; CDR3aa: CASSHSTPDTQYF
abundance: -; j_gene: TRBJ1-3; d_gene: -; v_gene: TRBV5-5; CDR3nt: TGTGCCAGCAGCTTGGATTTGAGGGGGATAGGCTCTGGAAACACCATATATTTT; CDR3aa: CASSLDLRGIGSGNTIYF
abundance: -; j_gene: TRBJ2-7; d_gene: TRBD1; v_gene: TRBV6-5; CDR3nt: TGTGCCAGCAGGCAACAGGGGGCTAGGGACAATGAGCAGTACTTC; CDR3aa: CASRQQGARDNEQYF
abundance: few; j_gene: TRBJ2-1; d_gene: -; v_gene: TRBV12-3/TRBV12-4; CDR3nt: TGTGCCACCACCCCCAGCGGAACCTACAATGAGCAGTTCTTC; CDR3aa: CATTPSGTYNEQFF
abundance: many; j_gene: TRBJ2-7; d_gene: -; v_gene: TRBV12-3/TRBV12-4; CDR3nt: TGTGCCAGCAGTCGAGGGGGTAGGGGAGTCGAGCAGTACTTC; CDR3aa: CASSRGGRGVEQYF
abundance: -; j_gene: TRBJ1-5; d_gene: -; v_gene: TRBV28; CDR3nt: TGTGCCAGCAGTTTACAAAACCAGGGATATCAGCCCCAGCATTTT; CDR3aa: CASSLQNQGYQPQHF
abundance: many; j_gene: TRBJ2-1; d_gene: -; v_gene: TRBV12-3/TRBV12-4; CDR3nt: TGTGCCAGCAGTTTAGAAGCCCAGAACAATGAGCAGTTCTTC; CDR3aa: CASSLEAQNNEQFF
abundance: many; j_gene: TRBJ2-7; d_gene: -; v_gene: TRBV7-2; CDR3nt: TGTGCCAGCAGCTTAGATGAGGGAACCTACTACGAGCAGTACTTC; CDR3aa: CASSLDEGTYYEQYF
abundance: -; j_gene: TRBJ2-1; d_gene: TRBD2; v_gene: TRBV14; CDR3nt: TGTGCCAGCAGCCTTTTAGCGGGAGGCATTTACAATGAGCAGTTCTTC; CDR3aa: CASSLLAGGIYNEQFF
abundance: -; j_gene: TRBJ1-2; d_gene: -; v_gene: TRBV27; CDR3nt: TGTGCCAGCAGTCCCCCGGGACAACGCTATGGCTACACCTTC; CDR3aa: CASSPPGQRYGYTF